The 10 T cell receptor beta chains listed next were all sequenced from one sample in a study of cytomegalovirus exposure and HLA in healthy donors. The study ran its PCR with 60 Vbeta and 13 Jbeta primers. Using immunoSEQ multiplex PCR, the repertoire was profiled, and TCRdb retains in-frame clones only, with some absent. Altogether 150,000 or so clones are present, around three quarters being singletons, with the ten largest covering more than 10%. The sequenced sample was PBMCs. The receptors were gathered from a man between 35 and 55 years old in good health and CMV-seropositive.

The chain recombines TRBV18 with TRBJ2-7; TRBD2 might be the D (7 bases). The germline V gene has CDR1 KGHSH and CDR2 LQKENI. The CDR3 is made up of 15 amino acids. V gave up 6 bases and J gave up 3 bases, with 18 bases separating them. The CDR3 sequence: CASSRGGATLYEQYF. The CDR3 DNA reads TGTGCCAGCTCCCGAGGGGGGGCGACTCTCTACGAGCAGTACTTC.

The V and J genes are TRBV10-1 and TRBJ2-7; TRBD2 aligns across 7 bases. The V gene's germline CDR1 is WNHNN and CDR2 SYGVQD (reference sequence). The J segment lost 3 bases and the V segment lost 0 bases, leaving 5 bases of the junction unmatched. This CDR3 has 15 amino acids. CDR3 region: CASSESAGPFYEQYF. CDR3 DNA: TGCGCCAGCAGTGAGTCAGCGGGGCCCTTCTACGAGCAGTACTTC.

This clone is medium-sized (0.01 to 0.1%) by share. This chain connects TRBV4-1 to TRBJ1-4, with a possible D match to TRBD1 (5 bases). This CDR3 is 16 amino acids long. Germline assignment: CDR1 MGHRA and CDR2 YSYEKL. The V and J ends lost 2 bases and 3 bases respectively, with 13 bases between them. The CDR3 coding sequence is TGCGCCAGCAGCCAAATGGGTACAGGAGCTAATGAAAAACTGTTTTTT. Translation gives CASSQMGTGANEKLFF.

For the CDR3, the DNA is TGTGCCAGCAGCTCGACCGGGACTAGCGTTGAGCAGTTCTTC. Its protein is CASSSTGTSVEQFF. The genes are TRBV7-3 and TRBJ2-1; 10 bases agree with TRBD2. Trimming at V came to 4 bases and at J to 9 bases, leaving 6 bases not matched to a gene. The CDR3 has 14 residues. Germline V gene sequence: CDR1 SGHTA, CDR2 FQGTGA.

The J gene is TRBJ1-2, the V gene TRBV6-5, with 12 bases aligning to TRBD1. Per the germline V gene, CDR1 is MNHEY and CDR2 is SVGAGI. Trimming removed 6 bases from V and 6 bases from J; junction bases left unmatched: 8. This CDR3 has 15 amino acids. CDR3 region: CASRSPGQGANGYTF. Here the CDR3 DNA reads TGTGCCAGCAGGTCACCGGGACAGGGGGCGAATGGCTACACCTTC.

V and J are TRBV5-1 and TRBJ2-5, with D unclear. Germline assignment: CDR1 SGHRS and CDR2 YFSETQ. This CDR3 has 14 residues. Between the trimmed V and J ends, which lost 0 bases and 1 base, there was a span of 7 bases. This CDR3 reads CASSLGPTQETQYF. CDR3 nucleotides: TGCGCCAGCAGCTTGGGGCCAACCCAAGAGACCCAGTACTTC.

This clone was seen just once. The chain is built from TRBV5-4 and TRBJ1-2; 7 bases align to TRBD1. The CDR3 is 16 residues long. Germline CDR1 reads SGHNT; CDR2 reads YYREEE (reference sequence). The J segment lost 0 bases and the V segment lost 2 bases, leaving 7 bases of the junction unmatched. The CDR3 bases are TGTGCCAGCAGCTTTTCCCCGGGACAGCCTAACTATGGCTACACCTTC. Translation gives CASSFSPGQPNYGYTF.

This clone was counted a single time. The rearrangement joins TRBV5-1 to TRBJ1-1; TRBD1 aligns across 7 bases. V lost 4 bases and J lost 0; bases outside the gene matches: 12. The CDR3 runs 17 residues. Germline V gene sequence: CDR1 SGHRS, CDR2 YFSETQ. This CDR3 is CASSLQGIGRMNTEAFF. For the CDR3, the DNA is TGCGCCAGCAGCCTACAGGGGATTGGGAGGATGAACACTGAAGCTTTCTTT.

This sequence joins TRBV10-1 and TRBJ2-1, with D possibly TRBD2 on 6 matching bases. The CDR3 sequence is 16 residues long. The germline gives CDR1 WNHNN, CDR2 SYGVQD (reference sequence). Trimming shortened V by 4 bases and J by 7 bases, and 20 bases separated the two germline ends. The DNA of the CDR3 is TGCGCCAGCAGTGGTTCCGGGACTGGCCCACCTAATGAGCAGTTCTTC. Protein sequence: CASSGSGTGPPNEQFF.

V is TRBV2 and J is TRBJ2-5; TRBD1 matches at 10 bases. This CDR3 has 14 amino acids. Trimming at V came to 5 bases and at J to 4 bases, leaving 4 bases not matched to a gene. Germline values: CDR1 SNHLY, CDR2 FYNNEI. CDR3 DNA sequence: TGTGCCAGCAGTCCCGGGACAGGGGTAGAGACCCAGTACTTC. Its translation is CASSPGTGVETQYF. Based on the CDR3 plus reference TRBV2 and TRBJ2-5, the full variable domain is EPEVTQTPSHQVTQMGQEVILRCVPISNHLYFYWYRQILGQKVEFLVSFYNNEISEKSEIFDDQFSVERPDGSNFTLKIRSTKLEDSAMYFCASSPGTGVETQYFGPGTRLLVL.